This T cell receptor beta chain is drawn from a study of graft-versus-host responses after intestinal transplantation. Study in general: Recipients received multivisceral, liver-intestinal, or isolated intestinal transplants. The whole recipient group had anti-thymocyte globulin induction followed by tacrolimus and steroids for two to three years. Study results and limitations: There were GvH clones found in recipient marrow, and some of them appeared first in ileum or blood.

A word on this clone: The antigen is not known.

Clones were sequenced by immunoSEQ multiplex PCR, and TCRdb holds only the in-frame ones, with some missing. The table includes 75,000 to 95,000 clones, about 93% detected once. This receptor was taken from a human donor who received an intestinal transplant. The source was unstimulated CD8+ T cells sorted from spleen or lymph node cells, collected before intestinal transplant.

This CDR3 is CSAETGVSYEQYF. CDR3 bases: TGCAGCGCCGAGACAGGGGTCTCCTACGAGCAGTACTTC. V and J are TRBV29-1 and TRBJ2-7, with 8 bases aligning to TRBD1. With 7 bases clipped from V and 0 bases from J, the junction kept 5 bases outside the gene matches. Germline-derived CDR1 and CDR2 are SQVTM and ANQGSEA. The CDR3 totals 13 residues.